The present entry profiles one T cell receptor beta chain with its context. Its cognate antigen is unknown. Selected positively for CCR7 and CD45RO-negative, naive CD8 cells excluded terminally differentiated effector memory CD45RA+ cells. This CDR3 comprises 12 residues. Trimming left V 4 bases short and J 1 base short, with 2 bases between. The germline V gene encodes CDR1 SQVTM and CDR2 ANQGSEA. The data derive from a study of shared clonotypes between healthy human individuals. Points from the study as a whole: A generally larger estimated richness was seen in naive subsets than in memory subsets.

Source study methods: Filtering differed because ImmunoSEQ produced junction-only sequences that carried no quality scores. The method was immunoSEQ multiplex PCR; TCRdb's version includes in-frame clones alone and lacks a portion of them. That table gives V, J and clone size, and the DNA gave D and trimming. This table holds hundreds of thousands of clones, roughly 92% found once. This receptor was taken from a man aged 25-45 years in good health. V gene TRBV29-1 combines with J gene TRBJ2-6, with D hard to call. Sequencing input: naive CD8+ T cells sorted from blood. This chain's CDR3 is CSVVSGANVLTF. The CDR3 region has the DNA TGCAGCGTTGTTTCTGGGGCCAACGTCCTGACTTTC.